These 11 T cell receptor beta chains came from one sample sequenced in a study of cytomegalovirus exposure and HLA in healthy donors. PCR used 60 Vbeta primers and 13 Jbeta primers. Assay used: immunoSEQ multiplex PCR; TCRdb lists only in-frame clones, some missing. The table lists 150,000 to 200,000 clones, roughly 80% of them singletons. What was sequenced was PBMCs. The source is a male donor in good health and CMV-seropositive.

The chain links TRBV12-5 to TRBJ1-2; TRBD1 is a possible D gene (5 bases). The germline V gene encodes CDR1 LGHNT and CDR2 FRNRAP. The germline V and J ends were trimmed by 3 bases and 12 bases, with 20 bases remaining between them. The CDR3 covers 14 residues. The CDR3 region has the DNA TGTGCTAGTGGTTTTGGGGCCGTAGGGGCACATCACACCTTC. Translated: CASGFGAVGAHHTF.

J is TRBJ2-1 and V is TRBV2, with D possibly TRBD1 on 5 matching bases. The CDR3 is 12 residues long. Deletions cut 8 bases from V and 6 bases from J, with 11 bases between. Germline V gene lookup returns CDR1 SNHLY and CDR2 FYNNEI. Written as DNA, the CDR3 is TGTGCCAGCCAGGGTCAGGTCAATGAGCAGTTCTTC. It yields the protein CASQGQVNEQFF. The full variable domain, with the rest looked up from reference TRBV2 and TRBJ2-1, is EPEVTQTPSHQVTQMGQEVILRCVPISNHLYFYWYRQILGQKVEFLVSFYNNEISEKSEIFDDQFSVERPDGSNFTLKIRSTKLEDSAMYFCASQGQVNEQFFGPGTRLTVL.

The gene calls are TRBV7-2 and TRBJ2-6, with a tentative D call TRBD1 (5 bases). This CDR3 is 17 amino acids long. V dropped 1 base and J dropped 2 bases, with 12 bases sitting between them. Per the germline V gene, CDR1 is SGHTA and CDR2 is FQGNSA. This CDR3 reads CASSLVPGKAGANVLTF. In DNA, the CDR3 is TGTGCCAGCAGCTTAGTGCCAGGGAAGGCTGGGGCCAACGTCCTGACTTTC. The full variable domain, with the rest looked up from reference TRBV7-2 and TRBJ2-6, is GAGVSQSPSNKVTEKGKDVELRCDPISGHTALYWYRQSLGQGLEFLIYFQGNSAPDKSGLPSDRFSAERTGGSVSTLTIQRTQQEDSAVYLCASSLVPGKAGANVLTFGAGSRLTVL.

The DNA for the CDR3 is TGTGCCAGTAGTCCCCGGACTAGCAGTGTCAACAATGAGCAGTTCTTC. Translated, it gives CASSPRTSSVNNEQFF. The V and J genes are TRBV19 and TRBJ2-1; 8 bases map to TRBD2. With 5 bases clipped from V and 5 bases from J, the junction kept 11 bases outside the gene matches. The CDR3 covers 16 residues. Germline V gives CDR1 LNHDA, CDR2 SQIVND (reference sequence).

The chain couples TRBV5-4 to TRBJ1-1; D gene ambiguous. The CDR3 length is 15 residues. The germline V and J ends were trimmed by 4 bases and 1 base, with 14 bases remaining between them. Per the germline V gene, CDR1 is SGHNT and CDR2 is YYREEE (reference sequence). The CDR3 loop reads CASSREGTANTEAFF. CDR3 bases: TGTGCCAGCAGCCGGGAGGGAACGGCGAACACTGAAGCTTTCTTT.

The genes are TRBV28 and TRBJ2-7, with D tentatively TRBD1 (6 bases). V gave up 7 bases and J gave up 2 bases, with 12 bases separating them. This CDR3 region has 13 residues. Looked up from germline, CDR1 is MDHEN and CDR2 is SYDVKM. The CDR3 nucleotides read TGTGCCAGCAAAACAGGGCCAACCTACGAGCAGTACTTC. It is translated as CASKTGPTYEQYF.

The chain links TRBV5-6 to TRBJ2-7, with D possibly being TRBD1 (5 bases). V lost 0 bases and J lost 4, with 8 bases in between. The germline V gene encodes CDR1 SGHDT and CDR2 YYEEEE. This CDR3 comprises 13 residues. CDR3: CASSLAGIYEQYF. The CDR3 bases are TGTGCCAGCAGCTTGGCAGGGATATACGAGCAGTACTTC.

The chain joins TRBV7-6 to TRBJ2-1; maybe TRBD1 (6 bases). The V and J ends lost 1 base and 10 bases respectively, with 14 bases between them. This CDR3 spans 14 amino acids. Germline CDR1 and CDR2: SGHVS and FNYEAQ. CDR3 sequence (DNA): TGTGCCAGCAGCTTAGGCAGGGGCACGGGGGAGCAGTTCTTC. Translation gives CASSLGRGTGEQFF.

This clone was counted a single time. This sequence joins TRBV7-2 and TRBJ2-7; 8 nucleotides align to TRBD2. With V trimmed by 4 bases and J by 5 bases, 13 bases remained unmatched. CDR1 SGHTA and CDR2 FQGNSA come from the germline V gene. The CDR3 is 16 amino acids. The CDR3 DNA reads as TGTGCCAGCAGCTACACAGGCCGGGGGGGTACCAACGAGCAGTACTTC. Amino acids: CASSYTGRGGTNEQYF.

The rearrangement links TRBV4-1 to TRBJ1-1; weak D call: TRBD1 (5 bases). The CDR3 sequence is 16 residues long. Trimming stripped 4 bases from V and 5 bases from J, with 20 bases between. Germline CDR1 MGHRA, CDR2 YSYEKL. DNA for the CDR3: TGCGCCAGCAGCCTCCCAATGGGGGGTTCTCGGACTGAAGCTTTCTTT. Translated, it gives CASSLPMGGSRTEAFF.

The chain uses TRBV28 and TRBJ1-4, with 11 bases fitting TRBD1. Germline V gene lookup returns CDR1 MDHEN and CDR2 SYDVKM. V trimming: 6 bases; J trimming: 7 bases; junction bases outside the gene matches: 10. This CDR3 has 16 amino acids. CDR3 in DNA: TGTGCCAGCAGCCAACACCGCGGGACAGGGGGTGAAAAACTGTTTTTT. This gives the protein CASSQHRGTGGEKLFF.